This T cell receptor beta chain is drawn from a study of shared clonotypes between healthy human individuals. Study details: Researchers assigned three CD4 naive, three CD4 memory, two CD8 naive and one CD8 memory plate to each donor. Study-level results: Blood was the sole source, and tissue repertoires probably differ.

Some clones are missing from TCRdb's copy, which holds only in-frame ones; the method was immunoSEQ multiplex PCR. The table shows around 700,000 clones, with 60% to 75% occurring only once. V lost 5 bases and J lost 4, with 14 bases in between. The V gene's germline CDR1 is MDHEN and CDR2 SYDVKM. The CDR3 is 14 amino acids. Negatively enriched CD4+ T cells were divided by CD45RA into naive and memory. About this clone itself: What it recognizes is unknown.

Sample: memory CD4+ T cells sorted from blood. Subset of the sample: CD45RA-negative fraction. The receptor was derived from a woman between 25 and 40 years old in good health. J is TRBJ1-1 and V is TRBV28; TRBD1 might be the D (6 bases). In nucleotides, the CDR3 is TGTGCCAGCAGTACCCCAGGGGCGTCCACTGAAGCTTTCTTT. This sequence encodes CASSTPGASTEAFF.